This T cell receptor beta chain originates from a study of blood T cell repertoires in COVID-19. Trimming took 4 bases from V and 6 from J, leaving 9 bases between them. CDR1 is GTSNPN, CDR2 SVGIG, per germline (reference sequence). The CDR3 contains 11 residues. This clone was observed once. Sequenced by immunoSEQ multiplex PCR; TCRdb stores in-frame clones only, minus some. The sample shows about 270,000 clones, approximately 85% of them seen only once. The genes are TRBV30 and TRBJ1-2; a possible D gene is TRBD1 (5 bases). The sequence was obtained from a woman aged 50 to 60 with acute COVID-19. The sample comprised PBMCs or T cells enriched from blood (not recorded which). This CDR3 is CAWNSGNGYTF. CDR3 DNA: TGTGCCTGGAACTCAGGGAATGGCTACACCTTC.